This T cell receptor (beta chain) derives from a study of glioma-infiltrating T cells after dendritic cell vaccination. Produced via immunoSEQ multiplex PCR; TCRdb's table is partial and in-frame only. The table has around 58,000 clones, approximately 85% seen once. The sample was blood, taken before dendritic cell vaccination. This TCR derives from a human donor with glioblastoma.

CDR3 bases: TGTGCCAGCAGCCAATGGCAGGGCTCCGAGCAGTACTTC. This codes for CASSQWQGSEQYF. The V and J genes are TRBV14 and TRBJ2-7, with D possibly matching TRBD1 (5 bases). Germline V gives CDR1 SGHDN, CDR2 FVKESK. V lost 2 bases and J lost 6, with 11 bases in between. The CDR3 length is 13 residues. The variable domain in full, with the rest retrieved from reference TRBV14 and TRBJ2-7, is EAGVTQFPSHSVIEKGQTVTLRCDPISGHDNLYWYRRVMGKEIKFLLHFVKESKQDESGMPNNRFLAERTGGTYSTLKVQPAELEDSGVYFCASSQWQGSEQYFGPGTRLTVT.